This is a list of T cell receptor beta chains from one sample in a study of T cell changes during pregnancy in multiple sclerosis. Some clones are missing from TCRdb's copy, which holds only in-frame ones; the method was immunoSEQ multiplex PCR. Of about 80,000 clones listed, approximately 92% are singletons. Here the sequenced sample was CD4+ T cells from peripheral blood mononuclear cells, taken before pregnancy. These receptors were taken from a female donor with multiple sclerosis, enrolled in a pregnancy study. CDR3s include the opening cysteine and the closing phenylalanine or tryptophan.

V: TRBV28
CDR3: CASSNQVNYGYTF

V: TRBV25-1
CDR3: CASSDAGNTIYF

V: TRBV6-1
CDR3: CASILEDRTYEQYF

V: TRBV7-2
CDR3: CASSLEPSGGGDTQYF

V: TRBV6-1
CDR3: CASSETGGGNYGYTF

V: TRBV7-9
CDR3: CASSPGTGVLEQYF

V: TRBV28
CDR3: CASSPPAGGPPGYGYTF

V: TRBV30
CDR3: CAWSRGEGGDEQYF

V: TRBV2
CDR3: CASSPTPSNQPQHF

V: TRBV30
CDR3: CAWSVLSGTSTDTQYF

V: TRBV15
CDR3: CATSFRTGIEAFF

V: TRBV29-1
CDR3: CSVESGGGYEQYF

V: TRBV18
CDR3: CASSPGHANSPLHF

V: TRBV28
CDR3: CASSLDRVNTEAFF

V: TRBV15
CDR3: CATSRDAYPDYGYTF

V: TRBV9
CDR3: CASSVGNRGLETQYF

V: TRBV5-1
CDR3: CASSLTLQVSGSRNEQFF

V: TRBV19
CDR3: CASSPWGENTEAFF

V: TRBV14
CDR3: CASSQSRGLYNEQFF

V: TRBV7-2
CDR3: CASSLASGAAGNTIYF

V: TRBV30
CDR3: CAWTPEGAKGNTIYF

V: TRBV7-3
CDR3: CASSLTGGGTEAFF

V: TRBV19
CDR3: CASRRTGGTEAFF

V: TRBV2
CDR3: CASSIEAGGGSTDTQYF

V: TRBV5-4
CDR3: CASSRDSANEQFF

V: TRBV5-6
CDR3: CASSPGTGSNQPQHF

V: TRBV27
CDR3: CASSQTSVGLASPRSYNEQFF

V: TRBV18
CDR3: CASSPSTGLGYTEAFF

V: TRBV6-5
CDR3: CASRRDRGEAFF

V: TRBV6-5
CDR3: CASSYSIGSEQYF

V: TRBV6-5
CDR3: CASSYLRGTGVDGYTF

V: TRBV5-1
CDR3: CASSLAGGPDTQYF

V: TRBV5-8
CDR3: CASSLESWTSGSYNEQFF

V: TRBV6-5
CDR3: CASSLQGFPNYGYTF

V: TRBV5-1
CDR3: CASSLEMRQGMDEQFF

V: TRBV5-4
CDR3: CASSFGGGSAYEQYF

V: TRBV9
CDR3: CASSNQGSGNTIYF

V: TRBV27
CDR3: CASTRFRGASTDTQYF

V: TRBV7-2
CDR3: CASSLGTTNEQFF

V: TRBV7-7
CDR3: CASSLSAQGRSGELFF

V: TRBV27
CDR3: CASTSGVGLNTGELFF

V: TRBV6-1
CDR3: CASTRLEGNSYEQYF

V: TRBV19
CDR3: CAAGRDEQFF

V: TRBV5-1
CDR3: CASSPGDRETNRQHF

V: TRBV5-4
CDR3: CASSPGQERDTQYF

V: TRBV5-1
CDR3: CASSLGLAGVDTQYF

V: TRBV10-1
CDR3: CASSESPRSSGSPLHF

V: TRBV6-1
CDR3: CASSARDRGLKDTQYF

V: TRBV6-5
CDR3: CASSQDSYGYTF

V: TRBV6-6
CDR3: CASSLGDRYEQYF

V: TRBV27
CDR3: CASQPSGSTDTQYF

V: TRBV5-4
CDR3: CASSLLTEQFF

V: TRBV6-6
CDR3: CASSYSELNTEAFF

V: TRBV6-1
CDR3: CASSGVREGKTQYF

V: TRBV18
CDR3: CASSPGQGSTEAFF